This T cell receptor (beta chain) was sequenced for a study of blood T cells in healthy people across ages (dated by TCRdb to about 2015). About the investigation overall: Template switching captured roughly one uniquely barcoded TCR beta cDNA molecule per two T cells in model experiments. Using the same blood draw, the study looked at two additional independent replicas of 1 million unique cDNA reads for two donors, one aged 18 to 29 and the other aged 80 or older. To avoid experimental bias, donors of different ages were distributed randomly across sequencing lanes. Donors were grouped into four age groups: young (average approximately 16 years), middle-aged (roughly 38), aged (around 60) and long-lived (approximately 75). The study measured age-related changes in TCR beta repertoire diversity using deep sequencing normalized with unique cDNA molecular identifiers.

Results the study describes overall, beyond this receptor: The CMV infection status of donors was not known, potentially confounding age-related changes in expanded clonotypes. Compared with the aged group, more naive CD4+ T cells, fewer expanded clones and increased TCR diversity were shown by the long-lived group, suggesting age selection. Observed TCR beta diversity correlated strongly with the percentage of naive T cells measured by flow cytometry. Conclusive comparison of naive and antigen-experienced compartments was prevented by the profiling of bulk unsorted PBMCs. Total diversity estimates from one million sequenced T cells were considered lower bounds and underestimates. As age increased, observed TCR beta diversity per million T cells dropped in a roughly linear way, and a significant reduction was already evident by age 40.

From its cysteine to its phenylalanine, the CDR3 spans 12 amino acids. Only the CDR3 part of the read is kept: 36 bases, read in frame from the first base. From the germline V gene, CDR1 is SNHLY and CDR2 is FYNNEI. The junction carries 7 bases between V and J, which are trimmed by 5 bases and 3 bases respectively. Library preparation used 5' RACE. TCRdb records Illumina HiSeq 2500 as the sequencer. A second roughly 6 to 12 cycle PCR used a sample-barcoded 5' primer and a J-beta primer mix. A unique molecular identifier was introduced onto each TCR beta cDNA molecule by a template-switch 5' adaptor carrying 12 random nucleotides. At least 3 million CDR3-containing paired-end reads were obtained from each sample. All of the RNA was converted into first-strand cDNA using the Mint cDNA synthesis kit, with a TRBC-specific oligonucleotide serving as the primer. Following uracil-DNA glycosylase treatment, a first 18-cycle PCR with universal primers M1SS and BC2_uni_R was performed on all cDNA. The paper's data handling went like this. Each sample was normalized by randomly selecting 1 million high-quality reads, each carrying a distinct molecular identifier. Instead of being binned into consensus sequences, reads that shared molecular identifiers were thrown out. MiTCR, with a Q25 quality threshold and the strictest error-elimination algorithm, was used for CDR3 identification, clonotype clustering and error correction. A nonparametric unseen species model with Euler transformation was used to estimate lower-bound total TCR beta diversity. TCRdb reran the public reads through fastp at Q25 and MiXCR, keeping productive beta chains. Each record represents a unique CDR3 protein, reported with the most common genes and DNA among its rows. Clone size and V and J calls follow TCRdb, not the original study. This sample gives 550,000 to 750,000 distinct CDR3 sequences in total; roughly 21% of them show up just once. The leading ten clones occupy around 3.4% of the sample.

Of note for this clonotype: Which antigen it targets is not known. The sample holds no much larger clone one base away, and base qualities are not on file.

Systemically healthy Caucasian individuals from Russia, roughly 40 in total and aged about 6 to 100 years, were included as donors. Around 9.7 milliliters of peripheral blood were collected from each donor into EDTA-treated Vacutainer tubes. PBMCs were isolated by Ficoll-Paque density-gradient centrifugation, with at least 7 million obtained per sample. Trizol reagent was used to extract total RNA from PBMCs, with at least 5 micrograms per sample. The percentages of naive CD45RAhigh/CD27high T cells were determined by flow cytometry on a PBMC aliquot from every donor. The rearranged segments are TRBV2 and TRBJ2-5; the D gene is unclear. The sequencing sample was made of blood. The TCR originated in a man aged 70 or older in good health. Read as DNA, the sequence is TGTGCCAGCAGTACCACGGAAGAGACCCAGTACTTC. This is translated as CASSTTEETQYF.